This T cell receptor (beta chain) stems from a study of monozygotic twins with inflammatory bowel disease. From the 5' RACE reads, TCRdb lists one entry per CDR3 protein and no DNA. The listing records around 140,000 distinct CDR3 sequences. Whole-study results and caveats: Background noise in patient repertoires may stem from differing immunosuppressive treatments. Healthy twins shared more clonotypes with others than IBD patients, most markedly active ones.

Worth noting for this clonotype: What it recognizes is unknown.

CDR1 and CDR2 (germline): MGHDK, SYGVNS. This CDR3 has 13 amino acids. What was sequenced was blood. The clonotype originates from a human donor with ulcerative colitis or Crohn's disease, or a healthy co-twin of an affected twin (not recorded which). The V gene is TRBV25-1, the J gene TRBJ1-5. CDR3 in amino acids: CASSRGGNQPQHF.